A single sample is the source of the 19 T cell receptor beta chains below, sequenced in a study of control samples from healthy donors and cancer patients. The protocol was immunoSEQ multiplex PCR, while the TCRdb copy is restricted to in-frame clones and leaves out a portion. The data contain 150,000 to 200,000 clones, about 90% of them singletons. Sample: blood. The receptors stem from a woman aged 40-49 years in good health.

This clone showed up just once. J is TRBJ1-1 and V is TRBV12-3 or TRBV12-4; D remains unclear. The CDR3 is 11 amino acids. Deletions cut 3 bases from V and 7 bases from J, with 6 bases between. CDR3 DNA: TGTGCCAGCAGTTTTATGAGTGAAGCTTTCTTT. Translation gives CASSFMSEAFF.

The chain employs TRBV5-6 and TRBJ2-1; possible D gene TRBD1, 6 bases. CDR3 size: 16 residues. The V and J ends lost 1 base and 1 base respectively, with 12 bases between them. Germline CDR1 SGHDT, CDR2 YYEEEE. CDR3 DNA sequence: TGTGCCAGCAGCTTGCAGGGGTCCTCGTCCTACAATGAGCAGTTCTTC. Translating it yields CASSLQGSSSYNEQFF.

J is TRBJ1-6 and V is TRBV19, with D maybe TRBD1 (6 bases). Germline CDR1 and CDR2: LNHDA and SQIVND (reference sequence). The CDR3 contains 16 residues. The V and J ends lost 4 bases and 6 bases respectively, with 16 bases between them. The CDR3, as DNA: TGTGCCAGTAGTACGACTTCAGGGGTGGGTAATTCACCCCTCCACTTT. It yields the protein CASSTTSGVGNSPLHF. Filled out from reference TRBV19 and TRBJ1-6, the complete variable domain reads DGGITQSPKYLFRKEGQNVTLSCEQNLNHDAMYWYRQDPGQGLRLIYYSQIVNDFQKGDIAEGYSVSREKKESFPLTVTSAQKNPTAFYLCASSTTSGVGNSPLHFGNGTRLTVT.

The V and J genes are TRBV5-1 and TRBJ2-1; 10 positions agree with TRBD2. Germline CDR1 is SGHRS and CDR2 is YFSETQ. CDR3 length: 15 residues. Trimming took 5 bases from V and 8 from J; bases not matched to a gene: 10. CDR3: CASSQRLAGSDEQFF. CDR3 nucleotide sequence: TGCGCCAGCAGTCAACGACTAGCGGGTTCCGATGAGCAGTTCTTC.

The chain combines TRBV18 with TRBJ2-3, with D hard to call. Germline values: CDR1 KGHSH, CDR2 LQKENI. The CDR3 length is 16 residues. Trimming shortened V by 0 bases and J by 0 bases, and 10 bases separated the two germline ends. CDR3 DNA sequence: TGTGCCAGCTCACCACCGGGCCGGGTTAGCACAGATACGCAGTATTTT. It encodes CASSPPGRVSTDTQYF.

The V call is TRBV7-9, the J call TRBJ1-6, with D hard to call. The germline V and J ends were trimmed by 4 bases and 12 bases, with 7 bases remaining between them. This CDR3 region has 11 residues. Germline V CDR1 and CDR2: SEHNR, FQNEAQ (reference sequence). CDR3 sequence (DNA): TGTGCCAGCAGCTCGGACCTACCCCTCCACTTT. This encodes CASSSDLPLHF.

The chain joins TRBV7-6 to TRBJ1-1; a weak D match, TRBD1 (5 bases). The CDR3 totals 16 residues. V lost 2 bases to trimming and J lost 11 bases, with 24 bases between them. Germline V gene lookup returns CDR1 SGHVS and CDR2 FNYEAQ. The chain's CDR3 is CASSLSTGLLVGGAFF. The DNA for the CDR3 is TGTGCCAGCAGCTTAAGTACAGGCCTCTTGGTGGGTGGCGCTTTCTTT.

The rearrangement uses TRBV14 and TRBJ2-1, with D unresolved. CDR1 is SGHDN and CDR2 is FVKESK in the germline V gene. The CDR3 runs 17 residues. Trimming cost V 4 bases and J 0 bases, with 16 bases left between them. The CDR3 DNA reads as TGTGCCAGCAGCCCCGACCCAGGTGGCAGCTCCTACAATGAGCAGTTCTTC. Protein product: CASSPDPGGSSYNEQFF.

V and J are TRBV6-5 and TRBJ2-5; 7 bases align to TRBD1. J gave up 0 bases and V 6 bases, and 1 base lay outside the gene matches. Per germline, CDR1 MNHEY and CDR2 SVGAGI. The CDR3 extends over 13 amino acids. CDR3 in amino acids: CASRQGYQETQYF. CDR3 DNA: TGTGCCAGCAGACAGGGGTACCAAGAGACCCAGTACTTC.

Details on this clone: This sample also contains other DNA sequences that code for the same CDR3. This chain joins TRBV19 and TRBJ2-1; D ambiguous. V was trimmed by 3 bases and J by 7 bases, leaving 4 bases between them. From germline, CDR1 is LNHDA and CDR2 SQIVND (reference sequence). The CDR3 is 11 amino acids. The CDR3 reads CASSMGNEQFF. The CDR3 DNA reads as TGTGCCAGTAGTATGGGGAATGAGCAGTTCTTC.

The gene calls are TRBV18 and TRBJ1-2; D is uncertain. CDR3 length: 15 residues. CDR1 is KGHSH and CDR2 is LQKENI in the germline V gene. V gave up 2 bases and J gave up 4 bases, with 14 bases separating them. The CDR3 DNA is TGTGCCAGCTCACCAGAAAGATTTCTCGCCTATGGCTACACCTTC. Translating gives CASSPERFLAYGYTF.

This clone appeared a few times. The chain joins TRBV7-9 to TRBJ2-3; maybe TRBD2 (6 bases). The CDR3 runs 12 residues. Germline loops: CDR1 SEHNR, CDR2 FQNEAQ (reference sequence). With 4 bases removed from V and 10 bases from J, the gap between germline ends came to 12 bases. This CDR3 reads CASSSSERAQYF. In DNA form, the CDR3 reads TGTGCCAGCAGCTCGTCGGAGCGGGCGCAGTATTTT. Combining the CDR3 with reference TRBV7-9 and TRBJ2-3 gives the whole variable domain DTGVSQNPRHKITKRGQNVTFRCDPISEHNRLYWYRQTLGQGPEFLTYFQNEAQLEKSRLLSDRFSAERPKGSFSTLEIQRTEQGDSAMYLCASSSSERAQYFGPGTRLTVL.

This chain links TRBV7-6 with TRBJ2-3, with TRBD2 matching over 15 bases. The CDR3 has 18 residues. Germline assignment: CDR1 SGHVS and CDR2 FNYEAQ. The V gene end was trimmed by 3 bases and the J gene end by 1 base; junction bases not matched to a gene: 5. The CDR3 coding sequence is TGTGCCAGCAGCTTCGGGACTAGCGGGGGGCACTGCACAGATACGCAGTATTTT. Translated: CASSFGTSGGHCTDTQYF.

The V gene is TRBV5-6, the J gene TRBJ1-4; D perhaps matches TRBD1 (5 bases). V lost 4 bases and J lost 8, with 21 bases in between. This CDR3 region has 16 residues. Germline V lookup: CDR1 SGHDT, CDR2 YYEEEE. The DNA for the CDR3 is TGTGCCAGCAGCGTCTGGAAGGGACGGCATTTGGAAAAACTGTTTTTT. It encodes CASSVWKGRHLEKLFF.

The CDR3: CAGQQGDWSLEQYF. CDR3 bases: TGTGCCGGACAGCAAGGAGACTGGTCTCTCGAGCAGTACTTC. The chain combines TRBV2 with TRBJ2-7; a weak D match, TRBD1 (6 bases). CDR3 length equals 14 residues. V lost 11 bases to trimming and J lost 6 bases, with 23 bases between them. Germline values: CDR1 SNHLY, CDR2 FYNNEI.

The chain couples TRBV10-3 to TRBJ2-3; D may correspond to TRBD1 or TRBD2 (5 bases each). V lost 4 bases to trimming and J lost 0 bases, with 8 bases between them. The CDR3 totals 14 residues. CDR1 is ENHRY, CDR2 SYGVKD, per germline. The CDR3 nucleotides are TGTGCCATCAGTGTCGGGGCTAGCACAGATACGCAGTATTTT. Translation: CAISVGASTDTQYF.

This clone was found once. The chain links TRBV4-1 to TRBJ1-2; D is uncertain. Germline CDR1 reads MGHRA; CDR2 reads YSYEKL. V was trimmed by 1 base and J by 5 bases, leaving 17 bases between them. The CDR3 covers 16 residues. The CDR3 loop reads CASSQVLSPVEYGYTF. The DNA for the CDR3 is TGCGCCAGCAGCCAAGTCCTTAGCCCCGTGGAGTATGGCTACACCTTC.

V is TRBV6-5 and J is TRBJ1-6; unclear D gene. V lost 3 bases to trimming and J lost 16 bases, with 13 bases between them. The CDR3 consists of 12 residues. CDR1 and CDR2 (germline): MNHEY, SVGAGI. DNA for the CDR3: TGTGCCAGCAGTTATAACACCGGTGAGCTCCACTTT. This gives the protein CASSYNTGELHF.

V and J are TRBV11-2 and TRBJ2-4, with D possibly TRBD1 on 6 matching bases. The CDR3 contains 16 residues. With 5 bases removed from V and 5 bases from J, the gap between germline ends came to 19 bases. CDR1 and CDR2 from the germline V gene are SGHAT and FQNNGV. The CDR3 is CASSPGTGTRENIQYF. CDR3 DNA: TGTGCCAGCAGCCCCGGGACCGGGACAAGGGAAAACATTCAGTACTTC.